The rows below give T cell receptor beta chains drawn from one sample of a study of beta chain features in type 1 diabetes. Assay used: immunoSEQ multiplex PCR; TCRdb lists only in-frame clones, some missing. The sample has around 340,000 clones; roughly 8.8% are singletons. The sample taken for sequencing was central memory CD4+ T cells from blood. The receptor set was obtained from a man aged 30 to 45 with type 1 diabetes. The CDR3 runs from the conserved cysteine through the conserved F or W. Clone size is shown for a subset of rows, as once, few, many or a class of expanded clone.

CASKGAMYQETQYF,few,TRBV6-5,TRBJ2-5
CASSVGQDNQPQHF,few,TRBV9,TRBJ1-5
CASSLDQAYNEKLFF,-,TRBV5-1,TRBJ1-4
CASSIPGAGNQPQHF,few,TRBV19,TRBJ1-5
CASSDRLHYGYTF,few,TRBV19,TRBJ1-2
CASTARGESNQPQHF,-,TRBV28,TRBJ1-5
CASSSNRGSTQYF,many,TRBV11-2,TRBJ2-3
CASSQGTGTRSTDTQYF,few,TRBV4-3,TRBJ2-3
CASSSRLARNEQFF,few,TRBV11-2,TRBJ2-1
CASSPGGSRAYEQYF,few,TRBV5-4,TRBJ2-7
CSVELDFWDTEAFF,few,TRBV29-1,TRBJ1-1
CASSPDSGGRIEQYF,few,TRBV4-2,TRBJ2-7
CASIRTGRGNEQYF,few,TRBV6-5,TRBJ2-7
CASSQGGTDNSPLHF,once,TRBV7-8,TRBJ1-6
CAWGETRRGLNTEAFF,few,TRBV30,TRBJ1-1
CAWSVQGQGTGSNQPQHF,-,TRBV30,TRBJ1-5
CASSPHLGELFF,-,TRBV11-3,TRBJ2-2
CASSNNYEQYF,-,TRBV9,TRBJ2-7
CASGLVEAFF,-,TRBV12-5,TRBJ1-1
CASSGQGTDTQYF,many,TRBV5-1,TRBJ2-3
CASSSSGDPYQPQHF,many,TRBV18,TRBJ1-5
CSGFGGGGETQYF,-,TRBV29-1,TRBJ2-5
CASSLVPSGGAQETQYF,few,TRBV5-1,TRBJ2-5
CASSLGPASGNTIYF,few,TRBV7-2,TRBJ1-3
CASSSSRFNQPQHF,few,TRBV7-9,TRBJ1-5
CASSYSGSIKTYGYTF,few,TRBV6-5,TRBJ1-2
CASSLPRTNSPLHF,few,TRBV19,TRBJ1-6
CASSYGQGGDEQYF,-,TRBV6-6,TRBJ2-7
CASRQGQYEQYF,-,TRBV28,TRBJ2-7
CATSGYTDTQYF,many,TRBV15,TRBJ2-3
CASRATEGSIVSSYNEQFF,few,TRBV28,TRBJ2-1
CASSRDWESTDTQYF,few,TRBV6-5,TRBJ2-3
CASSVERTDTQYF,-,TRBV9,TRBJ2-3
CASSLSGLAKNIQYF,few,TRBV7-9,TRBJ2-4
CATEYMADSYEQYF,few,TRBV2,TRBJ2-7
CASSREQDSNQPQHF,-,TRBV11-2,TRBJ1-5
CASVRAIAGQDTQYF,few,TRBV5-1,TRBJ2-3
CASSLGEADTQYF,few,TRBV28,TRBJ2-3
CASSQASPGGGGELFF,few,TRBV14,TRBJ2-2
CASSLSSLHANTEAFF,-,TRBV27,TRBJ1-1
CAWSVPRTGPGNTIYF,-,TRBV30,TRBJ1-3
CASSAWTGTQYF,many,TRBV19,TRBJ2-3
CASSLASGNYGYTF,-,TRBV7-9,TRBJ1-2
CASSRTGVNYGYTF,few,TRBV5-6,TRBJ1-2
CASNGAGGGGEQYF,-,TRBV28,TRBJ2-7
CAISESWRNEQFF,-,TRBV10-3,TRBJ2-1
CASSPRDGSYQPQHF,few,TRBV27,TRBJ1-5
CASSLLHEQYF,few,TRBV28,TRBJ2-7
CASSTPGLEQYF,few,TRBV19,TRBJ2-7
CASGLVSQGPTDTQYF,few,TRBV12-5,TRBJ2-3
CASSLVGNTEAFF,few,TRBV6-5,TRBJ1-1
CSVDWTGDTEAFF,-,TRBV29-1,TRBJ1-1